These 18 T cell receptor beta chains were all obtained from the same sample, sequenced in a study of beta chain features in type 1 diabetes. These receptors have no identified antigens. Study-level results: Across all four CD4+ subsets, people with type 1 diabetes showed modestly shorter TCRB CDR3s.

Every isolated RNA sample was fully reverse transcribed, so sequencing captured expressed TCRB transcripts. Using immunoSEQ multiplex PCR, the repertoire was profiled, and TCRdb retains in-frame clones only, with some absent. This sample has tens of thousands of clones, with nearly 50% found just once. The sequenced sample was central memory CD4+ T cells from blood. These receptors all stem from a man aged 30-40 years with type 1 diabetes.

This chain connects TRBV6-5 to TRBJ2-1; TRBD1 agrees at 9 bases. The V and J ends lost 2 bases and 7 bases, in that order; junction bases with no gene match: 6. The CDR3 totals 15 residues. Looked up from germline, CDR1 is MNHEY and CDR2 is SVGAGI. In DNA form, the CDR3 reads TGTGCCAGCAGTTACCCGGGACAGGGAGGGAATGAGCAGTTCTTC. It is translated as CASSYPGQGGNEQFF.

Note on this clone: Other DNA sequences in this sample translate to the same CDR3. This chain joins TRBV25-1 and TRBJ2-3; no clear D. V was cut by 2 bases and J by 4 bases, with 16 bases left in between. CDR3 length: 16 amino acids. Germline values: CDR1 MGHDK, CDR2 SYGVNS. The CDR3 sequence is CASSETSLRGSDTQYF. In DNA, the CDR3 is TGTGCCAGCAGTGAAACCTCCCTAAGAGGATCAGATACGCAGTATTTT. Drawing the rest from reference TRBV25-1 and TRBJ2-3, the complete variable domain is EADIYQTPRYLVIGTGKKITLECSQTMGHDKMYWYQQDPGMELHLIHYSYGVNSTEKGDLSSESTVSRIRTEHFPLTLESARPSHTSQYLCASSETSLRGSDTQYFGPGTRLTVL.

V and J are TRBV29-1 and TRBJ2-5; TRBD2 is a possible D gene (6 bases). V was pared by 6 bases and J by 2 bases, with 10 bases between. CDR1 is SQVTM and CDR2 is ANQGSEA in the germline V gene. This CDR3 contains 12 residues. The CDR3 sequence is CSVEGIQETQYF. The CDR3 DNA reads TGCAGCGTGGAGGGTATTCAAGAGACCCAGTACTTC.

This sequence joins TRBV14 and TRBJ2-1; 10 bases align to TRBD2. V dropped 3 bases and J dropped 7; count of bases not matched to a gene: 6. The CDR3 contains 15 residues. CDR1 is SGHDN, CDR2 FVKESK, per germline. For the CDR3, the DNA is TGTGCCAGCAGCCATTCTTCGGGACTAGCGAATGAGCAGTTCTTC. Encoded protein: CASSHSSGLANEQFF.

This sequence joins TRBV14 and TRBJ2-7; 14 bases fit TRBD2. The CDR3 covers 17 residues. Germline CDR1 is SGHDN and CDR2 is FVKESK. With 2 bases clipped from V and 6 bases from J, the junction kept 9 bases outside the gene matches. The CDR3 DNA follows: TGTGCCAGCAGCCAAACGGGGACTAGCGGGAGAGCTAGCGAGCAGTACTTC. Its protein product is CASSQTGTSGRASEQYF.

This sequence joins TRBV4-2 and TRBJ2-1, with 9 bases identical to TRBD1. The CDR3 contains 15 residues. CDR1 LGHNA and CDR2 YNFKEQ come from the germline V gene. The V gene end was trimmed by 7 bases and the J gene end by 4 bases; junction bases not matched to a gene: 8. The CDR3 region has the DNA TGTGCCAGCACCTTCCACAGGGGGCCTTACAATGAGCAGTTCTTC. This codes for CASTFHRGPYNEQFF.

Here the CDR3 DNA reads TGTGCCAGCAGGAGGGACACAGGGGGCAGAAACGAGCAGTACTTC. Encoded protein: CASRRDTGGRNEQYF. The gene calls are TRBV2 and TRBJ2-7, with 9 bases matching TRBD1. V lost 6 bases, J lost 5 bases, and 11 bases stayed unmatched. CDR1 and CDR2 (germline): SNHLY, FYNNEI. This CDR3 has 15 amino acids.

This clone has only a few counts. The chain links TRBV4-2 to TRBJ2-2; 11 bases match TRBD2. V was clipped by 5 bases and J by 6 bases; unmatched bases: 11. The CDR3 consists of 17 residues. CDR1 LGHNA and CDR2 YNFKEQ come from the germline V gene. The CDR3 nucleotides read TGTGCCAGCAGCTCCTTTCCGACTAGCGGGACGGCCGGGGAGCTGTTTTTT. This gives the protein CASSSFPTSGTAGELFF.

This clone has more than one count but fewer than ten. This sequence joins TRBV10-3 and TRBJ2-7, with D possibly TRBD2 on 6 matching bases. Trimming shortened V by 0 bases and J by 0 bases, and 15 bases separated the two germline ends. Germline V CDR1 and CDR2: ENHRY, SYGVKD. There are 17 residues in the CDR3. CDR3 protein: CAISESLAGGTSYEQYF. As DNA, the CDR3 is TGTGCCATCAGTGAGTCGCTAGCAGGCGGGACCTCCTACGAGCAGTACTTC.

The chain employs TRBV7-2 and TRBJ2-4, with D tentatively TRBD2 (5 bases). This CDR3 comprises 12 residues. V lost 4 bases to trimming and J lost 8 bases, with 9 bases between them. Looked up from germline, CDR1 is SGHTA and CDR2 is FQGNSA. The CDR3 protein is CASSYLAHIQYF. Here the CDR3 DNA reads TGTGCCAGCAGCTATCTAGCACACATTCAGTACTTC.

The chain has TRBV7-9 and TRBJ2-1, with 15 bases matching TRBD2. J lost 6 bases, V lost 5 bases, and 8 bases had no gene match. CDR3 length: 17 amino acids. The V gene's germline CDR1 is SEHNR and CDR2 FQNEAQ (reference sequence). CDR3 in DNA: TGTGCCAGCAGCCCCGGACTAGCGGGGGGGTGGGCCAATGAGCAGTTCTTC. It is translated as CASSPGLAGGWANEQFF.

The sample holds a few counts of this clone. V and J are TRBV6-1 and TRBJ2-1; 7 nucleotides align to TRBD2. CDR3 length: 13 residues. Germline V gene data show CDR1 as MNHNS and CDR2 as SASEGT. The J segment lost 7 bases and the V segment lost 6 bases, leaving 6 bases of the junction unmatched. The CDR3 protein is CASSTGRANEQFF. CDR3 bases: TGTGCCAGCAGCACGGGGAGGGCAAATGAGCAGTTCTTC.

The gene calls are TRBV1 and TRBJ2-2; TRBD2, as called in the table, went unchecked against the DNA. TRBV1 is a pseudogene segment. This CDR3 region has 14 residues. The CDR3 spells CTSRAGGGTGELFF. DNA for the CDR3: TGCACCAGCAGAGCGGGGGGGGGCACCGGGGAGCTGTTTTTT.

This clone occurred a few times. The rearrangement joins TRBV5-5 to TRBJ2-1, with 8 bases that match TRBD2. CDR3 length: 18 residues. Trimming cost V 1 base and J 8 bases; bases outside gene matches: 17. Germline V gives CDR1 SGHKS, CDR2 YYEKEE (reference sequence). CDR3 DNA sequence: TGTGCCAGCAGCTTGTTAGTTGGAATCGGGACTAGTTCCGATGAGCAGTTCTTC. It yields the protein CASSLLVGIGTSSDEQFF.

This clone has just a few counts. V is TRBV13 and J is TRBJ1-6; D call uncertain. The CDR3 consists of 14 residues. Germline-derived CDR1 and CDR2 are PRHDT and FYEKMQ (reference sequence). V shed 5 bases and J shed 0 bases, with 5 bases lying between them. The CDR3 bases are TGTGCCAGCAGCGTGAGCTCCTATAATTCACCCCTCCACTTT. It yields the protein CASSVSSYNSPLHF.

This clone has just a few counts. This chain joins TRBV5-1 and TRBJ2-1; a possible D gene is TRBD2 (6 bases). CDR1 is SGHRS, CDR2 YFSETQ, per germline. The V and J ends lost 10 bases and 0 bases respectively, with 17 bases between them. This CDR3 is built from 15 residues. CDR3 nucleotide sequence: TGCGCCTGGAAGGGACTCCTGAGCTCCTACAATGAGCAGTTCTTC. It translates to CAWKGLLSSYNEQFF.

This clone was detected a few times. The chain links TRBV6-5 to TRBJ1-6; D is undetermined. Deletions cut 2 bases from V and 6 bases from J, with 14 bases between. Per germline, CDR1 MNHEY and CDR2 SVGAGI. The CDR3 is 16 amino acids. The CDR3 region is CASSYEGGSGNSPLHF. CDR3 nucleotide sequence: TGTGCCAGCAGTTACGAGGGAGGGTCGGGTAATTCACCCCTCCACTTT.

The rearrangement links TRBV5-1 to TRBJ2-3; TRBD2 matches 9 bases. CDR1 is SGHRS and CDR2 is YFSETQ in the germline V gene. V lost 0 bases, J lost 3 bases, and 5 bases stayed unmatched. The CDR3 consists of 16 residues. CDR3 sequence reads: CASSLGFTSGTDTQYF. The CDR3 DNA reads TGCGCCAGCAGCTTGGGATTCACTAGCGGGACAGATACGCAGTATTTT. Full variable domain (missing parts from reference TRBV5-1 and TRBJ2-3): KAGVTQTPRYLIKTRGQQVTLSCSPISGHRSVSWYQQTPGQGLQFLFEYFSETQRNKGNFPGRFSGRQFSNSRSEMNVSTLELGDSALYLCASSLGFTSGTDTQYFGPGTRLTVL.